This T cell receptor (beta chain) was sequenced for a study of blood T cell repertoires in COVID-19. Study information: Sites across the United States, Italy and Spain contributed samples from acute and convalescent COVID-19. PBMCs, B-cell-depleted T cells, or T cells provided the cDNA or gDNA that made up the material.

V was trimmed by 3 bases and J by 8 bases, leaving 12 bases between them. Germline values: CDR1 SGDLS, CDR2 YYNGEE. CDR3 length: 14 residues. Libraries were prepared by immunoSEQ multiplex PCR; TCRdb keeps only in-frame clonotypes and omits some of them. The table has around 250,000 clones, about nine tenths seen once. The TCR comes from a man aged 30 to 39 who had recovered from COVID-19. This chain links TRBV9 with TRBJ1-6, with D tentatively TRBD1 (6 bases). The specimen was peripheral blood. The CDR3 region is CASSGPGQDSPLHF. For the CDR3, the DNA is TGTGCCAGCAGCGGACCGGGACAAGATTCACCCCTCCACTTT.